This T cell receptor beta chain was sequenced in a study of blood T cell repertoires in COVID-19. Germline lookup yields CDR1 MDHEN and CDR2 SYDVKM. The J segment lost 4 bases and the V segment lost 6 bases, leaving 14 bases of the junction unmatched. The CDR3 consists of 17 residues. Authors' processing steps: Estimated nucleated cell counts came from reference gene primer amplification. Method: immunoSEQ multiplex PCR; TCRdb's copy keeps in-frame clones and lacks some. The V and J calls and clone size were taken over from that table, and D and trimming were inferred from the DNA. The sample includes more than 150,000 clones, around nine tenths seen only once; the top ten take approximately 2.3%.

The clonotype comes from a woman aged 65 to 85 with acute or convalescent COVID-19. J is TRBJ1-2 and V is TRBV28, with 10 positions matching TRBD1. The specimen sequenced was peripheral blood. The CDR3 DNA reads as TGTGCCAGCAGGAGTTCGGGACAGGGGTGGGGAGGCTATGGCTACACCTTC. Its translation is CASRSSGQGWGGYGYTF.